These 7 T cell receptor beta chains were all obtained from the same sample, sequenced in a study of T-cell reconstitution after alpha-beta-depleted transplantation in children. Researchers prepared the TCRbeta library using unique molecular identifiers, the study reports. TCRdb reprocessed the PCR reads via MiXCR and lists one record per CDR3 protein. The sample has about 540,000 distinct CDR3 sequences, over 25% seen once; the top ten hold approximately 39%. Source: PBMCs, taken before TCRalphabeta/CD19-depleted stem cell transplant. Receptor source: a boy under two years old with Wiskott-Aldrich syndrome, due to receive a stem cell transplant.

The CDR3 nucleotides read TGTGCCAGCAGTTACTCGATCCGAGGGGAAGAGACCCAGTACTTC. Amino acids: CASSYSIRGEETQYF. V usage is TRBV6-2 or TRBV6-3 and J usage is TRBJ2-5; D is possibly TRBD1 or TRBD2 (5 bases each). CDR1 and CDR2 (germline): MNHEY, SVGEGT. Trimming shortened V by 0 bases and J by 3 bases, and 11 bases separated the two germline ends. This CDR3 region has 15 residues.

The gene calls are TRBV29-1 and TRBJ2-5; 7 bases are a match to TRBD1. The V and J ends lost 6 bases and 1 base, in that order; junction bases with no gene match: 2. CDR1 SQVTM and CDR2 ANQGSEA come from the germline V gene. There are 12 residues in the CDR3. The CDR3 DNA sequence: TGCAGCGTGAGGGACAGCCAAGAGACCCAGTACTTC. Protein product: CSVRDSQETQYF.

This clonotype was found a few times. The chain carries TRBV20-1 and TRBJ2-1; D might be TRBD1 (6 bases). The CDR3 runs 11 residues. Germline assignment: CDR1 DFQATT and CDR2 SNEGSKA (reference sequence). V was cut by 6 bases and J by 9 bases, with 12 bases left in between. The CDR3 DNA reads as TGCAGTGCCCTAAGAGGGGGTGAGCAGTTCTTC. Translating gives CSALRGGEQFF.

The CDR3 DNA follows: TGTGCCAGCAGCGTAGCGGTCGGGTTCACAGATACGCAGTATTTT. Protein sequence: CASSVAVGFTDTQYF. This sequence joins TRBV9 and TRBJ2-3; no firm D call. Germline lookup yields CDR1 SGDLS and CDR2 YYNGEE. The CDR3 extends over 15 amino acids. Between the trimmed V and J ends, which lost 0 bases and 2 bases, there was a span of 10 bases.

In its sample, this clonotype was seen a few times. The chain recombines TRBV7-2 with TRBJ2-5; 12 bases are a match to TRBD2. CDR3 length: 15 amino acids. Trimming removed 5 bases from V and 5 bases from J; junction bases left unmatched: 6. Looked up from germline, CDR1 is SGHTA and CDR2 is FQGNSA. In DNA, the CDR3 is TGTGCCAGCAGCCAGGGACTAGCGGGTAGGGAGACCCAGTACTTC. Translating gives CASSQGLAGRETQYF. Combining the CDR3 with reference TRBV7-2 and TRBJ2-5 gives the whole variable domain GAGVSQSPSNKVTEKGKDVELRCDPISGHTALYWYRQSLGQGLEFLIYFQGNSAPDKSGLPSDRFSAERTGGSVSTLTIQRTQQEDSAVYLCASSQGLAGRETQYFGPGTRLLVL.

J is TRBJ1-4 and V is TRBV5-6; 7 bases line up with TRBD1. The CDR3 loop spans 16 amino acids. The V and J ends lost 0 bases and 7 bases, in that order; junction bases with no gene match: 9. From germline, CDR1 is SGHDT and CDR2 YYEEEE. Here the CDR3 reads CASSLGPGNRGEKLFF. CDR3 DNA sequence: TGTGCCAGCAGCTTGGGGCCAGGGAACAGGGGTGAAAAACTGTTTTTT.

This clonotype has just a few counts. This chain uses TRBV20-1 with TRBJ2-1, with 7 bases identical to TRBD2. Germline loops: CDR1 DFQATT, CDR2 SNEGSKA (reference sequence). Trimming at V came to 4 bases and at J to 6 bases, leaving 9 bases not matched to a gene. The CDR3 extends over 14 amino acids. The CDR3 nucleotides are TGCAGTGCTACTCTAGCGGCCTTCTCCAATGAGCAGTTCTTC. It is translated as CSATLAAFSNEQFF.